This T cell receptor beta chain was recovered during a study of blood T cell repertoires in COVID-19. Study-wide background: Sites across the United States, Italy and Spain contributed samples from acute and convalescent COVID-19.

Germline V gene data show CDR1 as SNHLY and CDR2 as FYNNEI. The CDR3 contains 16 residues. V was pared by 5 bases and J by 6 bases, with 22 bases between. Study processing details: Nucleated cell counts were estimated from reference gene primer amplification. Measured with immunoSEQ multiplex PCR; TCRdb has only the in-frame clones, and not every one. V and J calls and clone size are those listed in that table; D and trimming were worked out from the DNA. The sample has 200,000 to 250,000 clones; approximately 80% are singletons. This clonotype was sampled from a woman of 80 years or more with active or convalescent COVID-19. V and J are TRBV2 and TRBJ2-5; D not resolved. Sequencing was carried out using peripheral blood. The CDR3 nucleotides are TGTGCCAGCAGTATAGAACCGGGTCGAGGTGTGCAGACCCAGTACTTC. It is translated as CASSIEPGRGVQTQYF.